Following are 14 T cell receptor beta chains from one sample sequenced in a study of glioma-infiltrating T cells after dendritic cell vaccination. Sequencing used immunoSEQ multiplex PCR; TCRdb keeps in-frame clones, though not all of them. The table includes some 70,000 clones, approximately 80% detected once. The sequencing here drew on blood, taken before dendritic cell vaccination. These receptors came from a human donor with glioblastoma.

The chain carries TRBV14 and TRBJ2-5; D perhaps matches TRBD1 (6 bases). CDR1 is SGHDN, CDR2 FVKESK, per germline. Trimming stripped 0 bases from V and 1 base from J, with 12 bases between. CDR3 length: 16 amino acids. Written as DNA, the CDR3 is TGTGCCAGCAGCCAAGATCCCACAGGGTCCCAAGAGACCCAGTACTTC. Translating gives CASSQDPTGSQETQYF.

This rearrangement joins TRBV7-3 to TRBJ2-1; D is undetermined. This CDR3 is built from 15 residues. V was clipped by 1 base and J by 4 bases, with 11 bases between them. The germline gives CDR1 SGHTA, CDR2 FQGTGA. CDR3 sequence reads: CASSLSVLPYNEQFF. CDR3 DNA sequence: TGTGCCAGCAGCTTAAGTGTGCTACCATACAATGAGCAGTTCTTC.

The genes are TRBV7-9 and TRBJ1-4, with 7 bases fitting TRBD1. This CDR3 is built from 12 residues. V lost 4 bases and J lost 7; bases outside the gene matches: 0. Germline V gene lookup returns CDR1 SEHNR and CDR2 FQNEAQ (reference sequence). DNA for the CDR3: TGTGCCAGCAGCTCAGGGGGTGAAAAACTGTTTTTT. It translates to CASSSGGEKLFF. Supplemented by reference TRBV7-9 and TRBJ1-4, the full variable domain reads DTGVSQNPRHKITKRGQNVTFRCDPISEHNRLYWYRQTLGQGPEFLTYFQNEAQLEKSRLLSDRFSAERPKGSFSTLEIQRTEQGDSAMYLCASSSGGEKLFFGSGTQLSVL.

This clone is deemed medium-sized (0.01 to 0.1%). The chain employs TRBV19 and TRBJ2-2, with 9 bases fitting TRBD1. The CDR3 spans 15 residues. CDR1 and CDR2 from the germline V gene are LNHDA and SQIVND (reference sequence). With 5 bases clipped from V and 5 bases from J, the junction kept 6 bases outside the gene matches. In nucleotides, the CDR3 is TGTGCCAGTAGTCCTGGGGACAGGGAGACCGGGGAGCTGTTTTTT. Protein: CASSPGDRETGELFF.

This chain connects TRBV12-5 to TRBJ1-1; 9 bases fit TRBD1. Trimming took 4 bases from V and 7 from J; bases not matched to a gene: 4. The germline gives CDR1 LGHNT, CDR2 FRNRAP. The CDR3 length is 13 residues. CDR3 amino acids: CASGWDRAYEAFF. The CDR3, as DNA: TGTGCTAGTGGTTGGGACAGGGCCTATGAAGCTTTCTTT.

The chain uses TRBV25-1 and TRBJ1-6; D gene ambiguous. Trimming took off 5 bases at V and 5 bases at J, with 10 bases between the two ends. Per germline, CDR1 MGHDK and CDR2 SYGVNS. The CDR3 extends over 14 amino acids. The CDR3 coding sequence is TGTGCCAGCAGTCCTAGACTCCATAATTCACCCCTCCACTTT. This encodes CASSPRLHNSPLHF.

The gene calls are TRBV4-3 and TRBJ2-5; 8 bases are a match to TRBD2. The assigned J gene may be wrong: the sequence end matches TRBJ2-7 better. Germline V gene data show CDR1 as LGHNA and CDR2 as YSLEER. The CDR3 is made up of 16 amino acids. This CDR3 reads CASSQDRSGGFYEQYF. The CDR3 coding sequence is TGCGCCAGCAGCCAAGATCGCAGCGGGGGCTTCTACGAGCAGTACTTC.

The CDR3 DNA sequence: TGTGCCAGCAGCTGGCTATCTAGCGGGGGGGCCGGGGAGACCCAGTACTTC. Its translation is CASSWLSSGGAGETQYF. V usage is TRBV11-2 and J usage is TRBJ2-5; 12 positions match TRBD2. Germline V gene data show CDR1 as SGHAT and CDR2 as FQNNGV. The CDR3 loop spans 17 amino acids. V was pared by 4 bases and J by 5 bases, with 11 bases of the junction left unmatched.

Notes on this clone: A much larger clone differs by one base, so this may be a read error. CDR3 nucleotides: TGTGCCAGCAGCTTAGGGACAGGGACCTACGAGCAGTACTTC. As protein: CASSLGTGTYEQYF. This rearrangement joins TRBV7-9 to TRBJ2-7; 8 positions agree with TRBD1. V trimming: 1 base; J trimming: 2 bases; junction bases outside the gene matches: 1. CDR1 SEHNR and CDR2 FQNEAQ come from the germline V gene (reference sequence). The CDR3 runs 14 residues.

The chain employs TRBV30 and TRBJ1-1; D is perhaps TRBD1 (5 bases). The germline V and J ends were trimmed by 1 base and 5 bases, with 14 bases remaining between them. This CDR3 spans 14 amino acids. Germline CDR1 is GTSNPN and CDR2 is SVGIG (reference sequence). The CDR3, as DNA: TGTGCCTGGAGTGCTGGGACTTCCAGAACTGAAGCTTTCTTT. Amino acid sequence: CAWSAGTSRTEAFF.

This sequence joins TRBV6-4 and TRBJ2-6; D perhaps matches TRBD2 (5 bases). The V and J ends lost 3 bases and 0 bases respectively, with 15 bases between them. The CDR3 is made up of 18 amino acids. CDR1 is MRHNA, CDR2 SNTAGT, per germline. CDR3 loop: CASSEWPGLDSGANVLTF. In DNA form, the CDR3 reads TGTGCCAGCAGTGAGTGGCCCGGACTCGACTCTGGGGCCAACGTCCTGACTTTC.

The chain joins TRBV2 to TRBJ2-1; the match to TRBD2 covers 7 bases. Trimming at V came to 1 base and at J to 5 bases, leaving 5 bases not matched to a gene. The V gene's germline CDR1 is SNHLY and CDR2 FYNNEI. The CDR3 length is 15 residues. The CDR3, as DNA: TGTGCCAGCAGTGAAGGGGGGGGGAAGGACAATGAGCAGTTCTTC. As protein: CASSEGGGKDNEQFF.

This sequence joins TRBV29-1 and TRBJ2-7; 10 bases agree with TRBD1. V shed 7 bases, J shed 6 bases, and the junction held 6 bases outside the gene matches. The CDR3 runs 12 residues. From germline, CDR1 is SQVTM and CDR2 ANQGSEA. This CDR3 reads CSGGQGNSEQYF. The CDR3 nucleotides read TGCAGCGGGGGACAGGGGAATTCCGAGCAGTACTTC.

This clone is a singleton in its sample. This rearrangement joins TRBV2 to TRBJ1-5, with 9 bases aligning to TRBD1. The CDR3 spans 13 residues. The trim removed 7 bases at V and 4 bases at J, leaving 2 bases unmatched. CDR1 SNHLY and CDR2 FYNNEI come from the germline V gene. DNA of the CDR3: TGTGCCAGCAACAGGGGGCCAAATCAGCCCCAGCATTTT. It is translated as CASNRGPNQPQHF.